The present entry profiles one T cell receptor (beta chain) with its context. Its binding antigen is unknown. Per-base quality was not reported, and no clone a single base away is much larger than it. The germline V gene encodes CDR1 SEHNR and CDR2 FQNEAQ (reference sequence). There are 15 amino acids in the CDR3, from cysteine to phenylalanine inclusive. Only the CDR3 region is kept as DNA, spanning 45 bases read in frame from base 1. V and J are truncated by 5 bases and 1 base respectively, leaving an intervening sequence of 14 bases. This record comes from a study of monozygotic twins with cystic fibrosis (dated by TCRdb to the early 2020s). Turning to the overall study: Barcoded libraries were prepared with roughly 15 PCR cycles from three micrograms of fragmented DNA. Twins were ranked among 800 to 1,200 cohort participants for weight-for-height and FEVPerc (FEV1 disease centile) on the day of blood sampling. To gauge how much genetics shapes V and J gene usage, the researchers compared TCR beta repertoires both within and across 16 monozygotic twin pairs who have cystic fibrosis. Made up mostly of children and adolescents, the cohort included ten female and six male twin pairs ranging in age from roughly 2.0 to 40 years, with a median of about 9.5 years. Data for three of the twin pairs had been reported earlier in a different context.

TCR beta CDR3 regions were amplified by multiplex PCR with the immunoSEQ immune profiling system according to the manufacturer's instructions. An Illumina NextSeq system was used to carry out the sequencing. For the original study's pipeline: Sequence data were processed on the immunoSEQ Analyzer platform, and clonality was calculated as the square root of Simpson's index of productive rearrangements. Jensen-Shannon distance served as the measure of similarity in V and J usage, while OLGA was used to compute CDR3 generation probabilities. Shared CDR3 sequences were searched in the immuneACCESS database (August 2020) and in VDJdb (December 2020). TCRdb limited this immuneACCESS table to in-frame rearrangements with V and J called. A share of clones is missing; checked studies link under half to unresolved V genes, and the rest is unexplained. That table supplies the V and J calls and clone size; D and trimming were determined from the DNA. The sample table contains approximately 20,000 clones; only one count was recorded for approximately 97% of them. The ten largest account for 0.12% to 0.15% of the sample.

Results and caveats for the whole study, not just this receptor: Monozygotic CF twin pairs shared significantly more nucleotide-identical clonotypes within each pair than unrelated CF individuals shared with one another (P = 0.000026, Mann-Whitney). The greatest similarity to the co-twin was observed for V gene usage in 13 of 16 pairs and for J usage in 8 of 16 pairs, which suggested genetic constraints. Simpson clonality tended to be low (median roughly 0.0097), which suggests a naive-dominated repertoire, although clonality was higher in the most severely affected patients. Only a small cohort was studied, and no association of shared CDR3 numbers with age, concordance or disease severity was found.

The twin pairs came from the European Cystic Fibrosis Twin and Sibling Study Cohort, a cohort that recruited patients from roughly 160 CF clinics across 14 European countries. Zygosity and CFTR genotype were confirmed in-house, and zygosity was tested by multiplex PCR of nine short tandem repeat loci. Peripheral blood was sampled from each twin, with clinical parameters recorded on the day of blood sampling. Genomic DNA was isolated from peripheral blood cells with phenol/chloroform and kept in TE buffer at 4 degrees C. The sequence is built from TRBV7-9 and TRBJ1-1, with the D gene call left open. Sequenced: blood. This receptor was obtained from a girl between 5 and 17 years old with cystic fibrosis. DNA sequence: TGTGCCAGCAGCAGCTTAGTTCAGAAGAACACTGAAGCTTTCTTT. Translated, this is CASSSLVQKNTEAFF.